This T cell receptor (beta chain) was identified in a study of cytomegalovirus exposure and HLA in healthy donors. Study summary: Out of 398 genotyped donors, about 80% belonged to the Caucasian-associated ancestry cluster. Study conclusions and caveats: When a later analysis was performed, an Asian-associated ancestry cluster reportedly had fewer N-insertions than the roughly 700-donor mean. While the bulk of TCR sequences proved rare, some public TCRs turned up in many donors.

Both 60 Vbeta primers and 13 Jbeta primers went into the PCR. Method: immunoSEQ multiplex PCR; TCRdb's copy keeps in-frame clones and lacks some. There are about 110,000 clones in the sample; over 15% occur only once, and 1.5% to 2% lies in the top ten. This clone came up a few times. No antigen is known for it. The CDR3 runs to 16 residues. V lost 3 bases, J lost 6 bases, and 17 bases lay in between. Germline V gene lookup returns CDR1 LNHDA and CDR2 SQIVND (reference sequence). The chain carries TRBV19 and TRBJ2-2; a possible D gene is TRBD2 (5 bases). The clonotype was recovered from a woman aged 18-29 years in good health and CMV-seronegative. The sequencing sample was made of PBMCs. CDR3: CASSIRTSKGAGELFF. In nucleotides, the CDR3 is TGTGCCAGTAGTATTAGGACTTCCAAGGGTGCCGGGGAGCTGTTTTTT.